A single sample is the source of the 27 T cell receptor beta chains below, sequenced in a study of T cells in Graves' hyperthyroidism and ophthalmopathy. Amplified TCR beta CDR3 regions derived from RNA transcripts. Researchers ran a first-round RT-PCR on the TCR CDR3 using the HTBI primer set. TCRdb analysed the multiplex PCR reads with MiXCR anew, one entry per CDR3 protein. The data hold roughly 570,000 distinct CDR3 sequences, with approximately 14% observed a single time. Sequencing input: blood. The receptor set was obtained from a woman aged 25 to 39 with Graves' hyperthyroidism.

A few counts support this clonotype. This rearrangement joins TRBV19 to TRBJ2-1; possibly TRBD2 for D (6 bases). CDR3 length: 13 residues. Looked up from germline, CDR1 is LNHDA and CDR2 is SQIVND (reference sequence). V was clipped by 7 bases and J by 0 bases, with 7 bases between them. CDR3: CASTGSSYNEQFF. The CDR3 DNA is TGTGCCAGTACCGGGAGCTCCTACAATGAGCAGTTCTTC. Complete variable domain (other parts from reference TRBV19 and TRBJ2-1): DGGITQSPKYLFRKEGQNVTLSCEQNLNHDAMYWYRQDPGQGLRLIYYSQIVNDFQKGDIAEGYSVSREKKESFPLTVTSAQKNPTAFYLCASTGSSYNEQFFGPGTRLTVL.

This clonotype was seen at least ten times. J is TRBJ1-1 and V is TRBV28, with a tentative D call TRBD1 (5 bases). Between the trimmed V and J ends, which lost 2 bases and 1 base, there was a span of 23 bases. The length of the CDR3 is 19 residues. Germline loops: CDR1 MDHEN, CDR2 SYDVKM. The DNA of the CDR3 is TGTGCCAGCAGTTTAAATGTTCGGGACCCATCACGGGGGAACACTGAAGCTTTCTTT. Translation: CASSLNVRDPSRGNTEAFF. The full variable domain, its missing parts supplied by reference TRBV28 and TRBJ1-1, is DVKVTQSSRYLVKRTGEKVFLECVQDMDHENMFWYRQDPGLGLRLIYFSYDVKMKEKGDIPEGYSVSREKKERFSLILESASTNQTSMYLCASSLNVRDPSRGNTEAFFGQGTRLTVV.

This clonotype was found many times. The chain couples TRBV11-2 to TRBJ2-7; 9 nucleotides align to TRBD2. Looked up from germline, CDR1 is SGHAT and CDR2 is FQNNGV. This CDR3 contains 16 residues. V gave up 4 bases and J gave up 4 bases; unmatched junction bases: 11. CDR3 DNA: TGTGCCAGCAGCTCCCGAGGAGCGGCGGGGGGGTACGAGCAGTACTTC. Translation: CASSSRGAAGGYEQYF.

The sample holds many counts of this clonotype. The CDR3 here is CASSLSGRYQETQYF. The CDR3 bases are TGTGCCAGCAGTTTATCCGGGAGGTACCAAGAGACCCAGTACTTC. This rearrangement joins TRBV28 to TRBJ2-5, with 7 bases identical to TRBD2. Losses at the gene ends were 1 base for V and 0 bases for J; bases not matched to a gene: 2. CDR3 length: 15 amino acids. Germline V lookup: CDR1 MDHEN, CDR2 SYDVKM.

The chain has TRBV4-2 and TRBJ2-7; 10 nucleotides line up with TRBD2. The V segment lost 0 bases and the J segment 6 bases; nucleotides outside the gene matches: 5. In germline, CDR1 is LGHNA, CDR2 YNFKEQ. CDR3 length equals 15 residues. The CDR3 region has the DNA TGTGCCAGCAGCCAAGATGGGCTAGCGGGAGTCGAGCAGTACTTC. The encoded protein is CASSQDGLAGVEQYF.

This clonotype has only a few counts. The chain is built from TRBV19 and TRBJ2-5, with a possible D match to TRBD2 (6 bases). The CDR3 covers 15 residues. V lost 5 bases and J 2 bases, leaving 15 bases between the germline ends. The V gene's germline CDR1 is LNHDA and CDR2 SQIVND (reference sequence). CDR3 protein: CASSADYLGQETQYF. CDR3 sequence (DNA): TGTGCCAGTAGTGCGGACTACCTGGGACAAGAGACCCAGTACTTC.

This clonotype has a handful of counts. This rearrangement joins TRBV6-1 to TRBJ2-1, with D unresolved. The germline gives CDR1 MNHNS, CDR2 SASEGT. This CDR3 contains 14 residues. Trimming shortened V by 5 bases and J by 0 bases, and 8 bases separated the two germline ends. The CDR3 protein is CASSYAYSYNEQFF. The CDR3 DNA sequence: TGTGCCAGCAGTTATGCGTACTCCTACAATGAGCAGTTCTTC.

The DNA for the CDR3 is TGTGCCAGTAGTTCTAATCAGGGTACCTATCAGCCCCAGCATTTT. Protein sequence: CASSSNQGTYQPQHF. The chain employs TRBV19 and TRBJ1-5; tentatively, D is TRBD1 (5 bases). The length of the CDR3 is 15 residues. Germline lookup yields CDR1 LNHDA and CDR2 SQIVND (reference sequence). Trimming shortened V by 5 bases and J by 5 bases, and 16 bases separated the two germline ends.

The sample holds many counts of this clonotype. CDR3 DNA sequence: TGTGCCAGCAGTTTTATGGGCGTCAGGGAAGGCGAGCAGTACTTC. Its protein is CASSFMGVREGEQYF. The chain combines TRBV28 with TRBJ2-7, with D possibly being TRBD1 (5 bases). From germline, CDR1 is MDHEN and CDR2 SYDVKM. The CDR3 runs to 15 residues. The V end lost 3 bases, the J end lost 6 bases, and 18 bases lay between the germline ends.

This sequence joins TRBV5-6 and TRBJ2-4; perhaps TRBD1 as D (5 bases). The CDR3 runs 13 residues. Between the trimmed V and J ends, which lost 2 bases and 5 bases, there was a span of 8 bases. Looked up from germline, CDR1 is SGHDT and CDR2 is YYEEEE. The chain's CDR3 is CASSLDSQNIQYF. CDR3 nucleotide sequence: TGTGCCAGCAGCTTAGACAGCCAAAACATTCAGTACTTC.

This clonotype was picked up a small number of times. The CDR3 nucleotides read TGCAATGCAAAGACAACTAGCGGGAGAGGCTACGAGCAGTACTTC. Its translation: CNAKTTSGRGYEQYF. This sequence joins TRBV20-1 and TRBJ2-7; 11 nucleotides agree with TRBD2. This CDR3 is 15 amino acids long. Per germline, CDR1 DFQATT and CDR2 SNEGSKA (reference sequence).

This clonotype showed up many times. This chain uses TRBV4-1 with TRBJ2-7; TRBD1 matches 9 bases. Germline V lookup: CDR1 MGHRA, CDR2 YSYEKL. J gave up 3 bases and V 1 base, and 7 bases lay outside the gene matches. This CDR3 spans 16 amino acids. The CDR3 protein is CASSQGIRDRDYEQYF. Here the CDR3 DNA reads TGCGCCAGCAGCCAAGGTATACGGGACAGGGACTACGAGCAGTACTTC.

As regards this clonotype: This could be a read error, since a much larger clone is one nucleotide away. CDR3 nucleotide sequence: TGTGCCAGCAGTTTGCAAAACAGGGACGAGCAGTTCTTC. It codes for CASSLQNRDEQFF. The rearrangement joins TRBV28 to TRBJ2-1, with D perhaps TRBD1 (6 bases). The ends were cut back, 3 bases at V and 10 bases at J, with 13 bases in the middle. Germline V CDR1 and CDR2: MDHEN, SYDVKM. The CDR3 is made up of 13 amino acids.

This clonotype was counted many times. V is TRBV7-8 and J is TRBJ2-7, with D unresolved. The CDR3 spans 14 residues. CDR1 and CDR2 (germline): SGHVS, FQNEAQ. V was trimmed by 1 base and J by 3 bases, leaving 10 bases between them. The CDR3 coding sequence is TGTGCCAGCAGCTTAGTGGGCTCGAACTACGAGCAGTACTTC. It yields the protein CASSLVGSNYEQYF.

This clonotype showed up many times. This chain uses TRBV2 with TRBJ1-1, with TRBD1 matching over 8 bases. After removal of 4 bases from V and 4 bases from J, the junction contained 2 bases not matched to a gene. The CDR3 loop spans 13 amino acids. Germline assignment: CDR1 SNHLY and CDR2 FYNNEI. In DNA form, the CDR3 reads TGTGCCAGCAGTGCCACAGGGGGCACTGAAGCTTTCTTT. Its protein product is CASSATGGTEAFF.

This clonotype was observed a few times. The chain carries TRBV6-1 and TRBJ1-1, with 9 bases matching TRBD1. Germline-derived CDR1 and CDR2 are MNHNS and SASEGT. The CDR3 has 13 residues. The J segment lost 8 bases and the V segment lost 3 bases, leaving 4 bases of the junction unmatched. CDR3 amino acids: CASSEVTGGEAFF. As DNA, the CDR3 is TGTGCCAGCAGTGAGGTGACAGGGGGAGAAGCTTTCTTT.

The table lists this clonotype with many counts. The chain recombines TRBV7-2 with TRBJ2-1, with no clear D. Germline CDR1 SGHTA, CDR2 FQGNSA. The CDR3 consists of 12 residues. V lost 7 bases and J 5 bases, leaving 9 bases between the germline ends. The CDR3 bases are TGTGCCAGCACCTCAACCGACAATGAGCAGTTCTTC. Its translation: CASTSTDNEQFF.

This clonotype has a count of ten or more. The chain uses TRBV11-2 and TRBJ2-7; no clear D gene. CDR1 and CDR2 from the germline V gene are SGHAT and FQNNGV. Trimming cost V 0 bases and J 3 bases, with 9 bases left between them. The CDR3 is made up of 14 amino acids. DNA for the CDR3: TGTGCCAGCAGCTTAGAGCTGAGCGACTACGAGCAGTACTTC. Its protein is CASSLELSDYEQYF.

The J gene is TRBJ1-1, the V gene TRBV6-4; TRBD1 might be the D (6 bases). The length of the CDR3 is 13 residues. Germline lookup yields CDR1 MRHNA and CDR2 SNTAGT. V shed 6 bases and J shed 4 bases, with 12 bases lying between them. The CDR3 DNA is TGTGCCAGCAGAAAAACAGGGTTCACTGAAGCTTTCTTT. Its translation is CASRKTGFTEAFF.

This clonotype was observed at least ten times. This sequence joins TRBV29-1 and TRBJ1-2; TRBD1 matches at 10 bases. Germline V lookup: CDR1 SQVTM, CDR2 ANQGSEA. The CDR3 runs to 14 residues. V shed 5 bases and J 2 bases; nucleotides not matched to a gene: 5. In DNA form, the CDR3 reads TGCAGCGTTCCCCCGGGACAGGGGAACTATGGCTACACCTTC. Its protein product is CSVPPGQGNYGYTF.

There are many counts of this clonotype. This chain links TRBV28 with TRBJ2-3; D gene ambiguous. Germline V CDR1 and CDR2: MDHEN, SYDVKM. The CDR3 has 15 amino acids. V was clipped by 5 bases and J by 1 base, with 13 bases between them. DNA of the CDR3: TGTGCCAGCAGTCCCCCTCAGGCGCGCACAGATACGCAGTATTTT. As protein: CASSPPQARTDTQYF.

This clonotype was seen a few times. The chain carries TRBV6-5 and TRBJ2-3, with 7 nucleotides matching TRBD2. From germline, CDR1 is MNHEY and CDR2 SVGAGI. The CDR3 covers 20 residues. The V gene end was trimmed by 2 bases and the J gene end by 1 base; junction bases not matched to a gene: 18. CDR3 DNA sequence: TGTGCCAGCAGTTACGATGGGGGGGGGACTTACATAACTCGCACAGATACGCAGTATTTT. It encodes CASSYDGGGTYITRTDTQYF.

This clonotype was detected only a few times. CDR3 residues: CASSQVTTGADTQYF. CDR3 nucleotide sequence: TGCGCCAGCAGCCAAGTGACAACAGGGGCAGATACGCAGTATTTT. The V gene is TRBV4-1, the J gene TRBJ2-3; 7 positions agree with TRBD1. Germline CDR1 reads MGHRA; CDR2 reads YSYEKL. The CDR3 has 15 amino acids. Losses at the gene ends were 1 base for V and 4 bases for J; bases not matched to a gene: 5.

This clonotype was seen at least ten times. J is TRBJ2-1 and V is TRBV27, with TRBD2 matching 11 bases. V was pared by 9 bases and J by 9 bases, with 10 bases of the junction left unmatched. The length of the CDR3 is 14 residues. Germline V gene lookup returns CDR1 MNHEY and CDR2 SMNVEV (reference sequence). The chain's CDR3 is CASKTSGTPPEQFF. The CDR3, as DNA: TGTGCCAGTAAGACTAGCGGGACACCCCCTGAGCAGTTCTTC.

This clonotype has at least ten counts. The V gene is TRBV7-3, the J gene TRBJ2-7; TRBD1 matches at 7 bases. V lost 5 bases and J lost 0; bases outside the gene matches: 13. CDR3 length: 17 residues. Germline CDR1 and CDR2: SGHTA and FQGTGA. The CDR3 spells CASSPWGQFPSSYEQYF. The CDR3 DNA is TGTGCCAGCAGCCCCTGGGGACAGTTTCCGAGCTCCTACGAGCAGTACTTC. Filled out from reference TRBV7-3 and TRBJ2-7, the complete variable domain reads GAGVSQTPSNKVTEKGKYVELRCDPISGHTALYWYRQSLGQGPEFLIYFQGTGAADDSGLPNDRFFAVRPEGSVSTLKIQRTERGDSAVYLCASSPWGQFPSSYEQYFGPGTRLTVT.

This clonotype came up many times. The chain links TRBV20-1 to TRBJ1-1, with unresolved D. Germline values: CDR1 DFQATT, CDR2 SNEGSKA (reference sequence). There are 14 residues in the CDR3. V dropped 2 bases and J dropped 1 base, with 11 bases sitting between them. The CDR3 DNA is TGCAGTGCTAGAACAGCACAGCAGAACACTGAAGCTTTCTTT. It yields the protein CSARTAQQNTEAFF.

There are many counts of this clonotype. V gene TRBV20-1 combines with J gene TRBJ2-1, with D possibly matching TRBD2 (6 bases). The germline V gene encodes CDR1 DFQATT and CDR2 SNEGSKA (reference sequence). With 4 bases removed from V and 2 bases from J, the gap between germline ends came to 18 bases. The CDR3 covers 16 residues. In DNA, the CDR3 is TGCAGTGCTAATCTCGTGCGGGGAGGTGCCTACAATGAGCAGTTCTTC. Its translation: CSANLVRGGAYNEQFF.